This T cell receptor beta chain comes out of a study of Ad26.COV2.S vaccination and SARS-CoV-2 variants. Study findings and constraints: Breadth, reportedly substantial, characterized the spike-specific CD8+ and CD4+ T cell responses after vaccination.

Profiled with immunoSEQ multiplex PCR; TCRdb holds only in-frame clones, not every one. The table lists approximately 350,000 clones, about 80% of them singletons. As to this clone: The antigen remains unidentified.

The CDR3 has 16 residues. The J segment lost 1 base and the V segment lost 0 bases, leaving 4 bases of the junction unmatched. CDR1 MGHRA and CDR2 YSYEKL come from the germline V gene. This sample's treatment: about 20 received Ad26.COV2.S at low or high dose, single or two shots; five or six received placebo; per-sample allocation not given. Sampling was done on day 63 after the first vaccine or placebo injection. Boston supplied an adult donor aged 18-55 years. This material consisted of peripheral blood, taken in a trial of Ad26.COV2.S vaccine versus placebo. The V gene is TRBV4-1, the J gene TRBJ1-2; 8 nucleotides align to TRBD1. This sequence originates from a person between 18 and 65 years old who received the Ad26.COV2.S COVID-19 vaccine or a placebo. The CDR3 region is CASSQEGQGNNYGYTF. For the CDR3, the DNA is TGCGCCAGCAGCCAAGAAGGACAGGGCAATAACTATGGCTACACCTTC.